This is a list of T cell receptor beta chains from one sample in a study of blood T cell repertoires in COVID-19. Profiling relied on immunoSEQ multiplex PCR, and the TCRdb table lists in-frame clones only, not all of them. This table has 150,000 to 200,000 clones, around 81% appearing once. The sample comprised peripheral blood. The origin of the receptors is a man aged 55-75 years with active or convalescent COVID-19. Each CDR3 is given with its conserved first and last residue. Each record gives: V gene, J gene, CDR3 protein.

TRBV28	TRBJ2-2	CASRTTGGTGELFF
TRBV14	TRBJ1-1	CASSQLYGQGRHTEAFF
TRBV2	TRBJ1-6	CASRQGAGSPLHF
TRBV2	TRBJ2-1	CASSEGQGNEQFF
TRBV7-8	TRBJ2-7	CATGHRVDEQYF
TRBV5-4	TRBJ2-1	CASRPISGSRAYNEQFF
TRBV27	TRBJ2-7	CASSPLAGGPLRKQYF
TRBV12-3/TRBV12-4	TRBJ1-4	CASRTGGVEELFF
TRBV7-9	TRBJ1-2	CASSLGGSRDRVGGYTF
TRBV5-1	TRBJ1-1	CASSLGTLNTEAFF